A selection of T cell receptor beta chains follows, all from one sample in a study of CD8+ T cells in alopecia areata. Only in-frame clones appear in the TCRdb table, and some are missing; sequencing was by immunoSEQ multiplex PCR. The data show some 150,000 clones, with roughly 60% seen just once and approximately 16% held by the top ten. The material was CD4+ T cells sorted from blood, obtained between weeks 55 and 65, from a patient treated with tofacitinib. These TCRs come from a human donor with alopecia areata. Both conserved end residues are part of each CDR3. A D gene is named only where the DNA matches it firmly. Not every row has a clone size; where given, it reads once, few, many or a size class.

V gene,clone size,J gene,D gene,CDR3 protein,CDR3 DNA
TRBV29-1,-,TRBJ2-1,TRBD1,CSVADRGKYNEQFF,TGCAGCGTTGCTGACAGGGGAAAATACAATGAGCAGTTCTTC
TRBV4-1,-,TRBJ1-2,-,CASSQDWERFYGYTF,TGCGCCAGCAGCCAAGATTGGGAACGGTTCTATGGCTACACCTTC
TRBV25-1,-,TRBJ2-5,-,CASSELDGGFLETQYF,TGTGCCAGCAGTGAATTGGATGGGGGCTTTTTAGAGACCCAGTACTTC
TRBV5-1,-,TRBJ2-5,TRBD2,CASSGSGDQETQYF,TGCGCCAGCAGCGGGAGCGGGGACCAAGAGACCCAGTACTTC
TRBV15,few,TRBJ2-2,-,CATSALSGRRDTGELFF,TGTGCCACCAGCGCCCTATCAGGGAGGCGGGACACCGGGGAGCTGTTTTTT
TRBV7-9,once,TRBJ2-7,-,CASTSAYEQYF,TGTGCCAGCACGTCGGCGTACGAGCAGTACTTC
TRBV7-9,few,TRBJ2-1,TRBD2,CASRGLANEQFF,TGTGCCAGCAGGGGACTAGCTAATGAGCAGTTCTTC
TRBV7-9,-,TRBJ2-5,TRBD1,CASSLPRDRGETQYF,TGTGCCAGCAGCCTCCCCCGGGACAGAGGGGAGACCCAGTACTTC
TRBV9,-,TRBJ1-5,TRBD1,CASSEGQGSNQPQHF,TGTGCCAGCAGCGAGGGACAGGGGAGCAATCAGCCCCAGCATTTT
TRBV7-2,-,TRBJ2-5,TRBD1,CASSLMDRGGKTQYF,TGTGCCAGCAGCTTAATGGACAGGGGTGGAAAGACCCAGTACTTC